This TCR beta chain is drawn from a study of lymphopenia after photon versus proton radiotherapy. General study findings and limits: Proton therapy kept repertoires fairly stable, unlike photons, which gained effector/memory cells.

This CDR3 has 14 residues. Looked up from germline, CDR1 is GTSNPN and CDR2 is SVGIG (reference sequence). V lost 0 bases to trimming and J lost 2 bases, with 10 bases between them. A note on this clone: Its antigen is unknown.

The assay was immunoSEQ multiplex PCR, and TCRdb's table has in-frame clones only and misses some. The sample lists roughly 57,000 clones, approximately 82% occurring once. The source of this sequence is a man aged 45-65 years with gastric cancer. The chain recombines TRBV30 with TRBJ1-2; D possibly corresponds to TRBD1 (5 bases). The material was peripheral blood, obtained from a patient treated with photon-based radiotherapy. CDR3 protein: CAWSVYRTNYGYTF. CDR3 nucleotides: TGTGCCTGGAGTGTATACAGGACCAACTATGGCTACACCTTC.